These 25 T cell receptor beta chains were all obtained from the same sample, sequenced in a study of HIV-infected patients and healthy controls. Antiretroviral therapy had run roughly three months, about 14 weeks, before follow-up blood collection. Whole blood was used without fractionation, so all unsorted peripheral T cells were included. cDNA was made from around 0.45 ug RNA using alpha and beta constant primers. Using multiplexing indices, alpha and beta chain libraries were generated apart by chain-specific third strand synthesis. MiXCR, run by TCRdb on the 5' RACE reads, gives a single entry per CDR3 protein. Here the sample spans 18,000 or so distinct CDR3 sequences, 8% to 10% being singletons. Specimen: blood, collected during antiretroviral therapy. The receptors come from an adult with HIV infection.

This clonotype occurred many times. V is TRBV2 and J is TRBJ2-1, with 7 bases matching TRBD2. The germline gives CDR1 SNHLY, CDR2 FYNNEI. The CDR3 contains 14 residues. With 10 bases clipped from V and 1 base from J, the junction kept 7 bases outside the gene matches. In nucleotides, the CDR3 is TGTGCCAACAAACTAGCGCCTTCCTACAATGAGCAGTTCTTC. As protein: CANKLAPSYNEQFF.

At least ten counts were recorded for this clonotype. This chain joins TRBV27 and TRBJ2-5, with 7 bases fitting TRBD1. V dropped 3 bases and J dropped 1; count of bases not matched to a gene: 2. The V gene's germline CDR1 is MNHEY and CDR2 SMNVEV (reference sequence). The CDR3 runs to 14 residues. The CDR3 sequence: CASSLGTVQETQYF. DNA for the CDR3: TGTGCCAGCAGTTTGGGGACAGTCCAAGAGACCCAGTACTTC.

In its sample, this clonotype was seen many times. The gene calls are TRBV7-9 and TRBJ2-7; the D is unclear. The CDR3 has 12 residues. The V and J ends lost 5 bases and 3 bases respectively, with 8 bases between them. Per germline, CDR1 SEHNR and CDR2 FQNEAQ (reference sequence). DNA of the CDR3: TGTGCCAGCAGCCCGCACGACTACGAGCAGTACTTC. It is translated as CASSPHDYEQYF.

This clonotype came up many times. This sequence joins TRBV30 and TRBJ2-7, with D unresolved. CDR3 length: 11 amino acids. Germline CDR1 is GTSNPN and CDR2 is SVGIG (reference sequence). V was trimmed by 2 bases and J by 3 bases, leaving 5 bases between them. DNA for the CDR3: TGTGCCTGGAGTTTCAGCTACGAGCAGTACTTC. It specifies CAWSFSYEQYF.

This clonotype was seen ten or more times. The chain joins TRBV10-3 to TRBJ2-3, with 13 nucleotides matching TRBD2. The CDR3 has 17 residues. Unmatched junction bases numbered 6, after V lost 4 bases and J lost 2 bases. Germline values: CDR1 ENHRY, CDR2 SYGVKD. The CDR3 region has the DNA TGTGCCATCAGTGTACTAGCGGGAGGGAGGAACACAGATACGCAGTATTTT. It specifies CAISVLAGGRNTDTQYF.

This clonotype was observed at least ten times. The chain has TRBV7-9 and TRBJ2-1, with 14 bases matching TRBD2. Germline V gives CDR1 SEHNR, CDR2 FQNEAQ (reference sequence). The CDR3 is 15 amino acids. V was pared by 5 bases and J by 6 bases, with 3 bases of the junction left unmatched. CDR3 sequence reads: CASSGGLAGVNEQFF. The CDR3 coding sequence is TGTGCCAGCAGCGGGGGACTAGCGGGAGTCAATGAGCAGTTCTTC.

V and J are TRBV28 and TRBJ1-5; 10 bases map to TRBD1. Trimming at V came to 7 bases and at J to 8 bases, leaving 2 bases not matched to a gene. CDR1 is MDHEN, CDR2 SYDVKM, per germline. The CDR3 length is 12 residues. The CDR3 spells CASKTGGEPQHF. The CDR3 bases are TGTGCCAGCAAGACAGGGGGCGAGCCCCAGCATTTT.

This clonotype was observed many times. The J gene is TRBJ1-2, the V gene TRBV28, with D maybe TRBD1 (5 bases). Trimming left V 8 bases short and J 2 bases short, with 12 bases between. The length of the CDR3 is 13 residues. Germline loops: CDR1 MDHEN, CDR2 SYDVKM. The CDR3 DNA is TGTGCCAGCCGGGCAGGGAGAAACTATGGCTACACCTTC. Its translation: CASRAGRNYGYTF.

The V gene is TRBV7-6, the J gene TRBJ2-1; 8 bases fit TRBD2. This CDR3 comprises 18 residues. In germline, CDR1 is SGHVS, CDR2 FNYEAQ. V was clipped by 0 bases and J by 3 bases; unmatched bases: 10. CDR3 coding DNA: TGTGCCAGCAGCTTAGCGAAAGGAGCGGGAGTAATCTACAATGAGCAGTTCTTC. Translating it yields CASSLAKGAGVIYNEQFF.

This clonotype showed up many times. The V gene is TRBV7-9, the J gene TRBJ2-7; D is perhaps TRBD1 (6 bases). Between the trimmed V and J ends, which lost 6 bases and 4 bases, there was a span of 10 bases. The CDR3 loop spans 12 amino acids. The germline V gene encodes CDR1 SEHNR and CDR2 FQNEAQ (reference sequence). The CDR3 loop is CASSRQVYEQYF. CDR3 DNA: TGTGCCAGCAGTCGACAGGTTTACGAGCAGTACTTC.

This clonotype was seen at least ten times. This chain uses TRBV7-9 with TRBJ1-2; 10 nucleotides align to TRBD1. Trimming removed 1 base from V and 7 bases from J; junction bases left unmatched: 3. The CDR3 sequence is 14 residues long. From germline, CDR1 is SEHNR and CDR2 FQNEAQ (reference sequence). The CDR3 DNA sequence: TGTGCCAGCAGCTTAGGAGGACAGGGGGTTGGCTACACCTTC. It codes for CASSLGGQGVGYTF.

The table lists this clonotype with many counts. The chain joins TRBV20-1 to TRBJ2-1; 13 bases map to TRBD2. Germline-derived CDR1 and CDR2 are DFQATT and SNEGSKA (reference sequence). The CDR3 spans 17 residues. Trimming at V came to 6 bases and at J to 0 bases, leaving 8 bases not matched to a gene. The CDR3 sequence is CSALTSGGAFSYNEQFF. In DNA form, the CDR3 reads TGCAGTGCCCTTACTAGCGGGGGGGCCTTCTCCTACAATGAGCAGTTCTTC.

Many counts were recorded for this clonotype. The chain joins TRBV20-1 to TRBJ2-7; maybe TRBD2 (6 bases). The length of the CDR3 is 13 residues. Trimming took off 0 bases at V and 4 bases at J, with 10 bases between the two ends. The germline V gene encodes CDR1 DFQATT and CDR2 SNEGSKA (reference sequence). Here the CDR3 DNA reads TGCAGTGCTAGAGATACTAGCAGATACGAGCAGTACTTC. Residues: CSARDTSRYEQYF.

This clonotype was observed at least ten times. This chain connects TRBV29-1 to TRBJ2-7, with TRBD2 matching over 8 bases. V lost 4 bases and J lost 2; bases outside the gene matches: 4. The CDR3 extends over 13 amino acids. Germline CDR1 SQVTM, CDR2 ANQGSEA. Here the CDR3 reads CSVGGTRAYEQYF. CDR3 DNA: TGCAGCGTTGGGGGGACTAGGGCCTACGAGCAGTACTTC.

This clonotype has at least ten counts. V gene TRBV25-1 combines with J gene TRBJ1-2; 9 bases fit TRBD1. Germline V CDR1 and CDR2: MGHDK, SYGVNS. This CDR3 comprises 16 residues. V shed 4 bases and J 4 bases; nucleotides not matched to a gene: 10. For the CDR3, the DNA is TGTGCCAGCAGTGCACCGGGACAGGGAAGATTCTATGGCTACACCTTC. The encoded protein is CASSAPGQGRFYGYTF.

This clonotype has only a few counts. The rearrangement uses TRBV4-2 and TRBJ2-3; 13 positions match TRBD2. The CDR3 runs 17 residues. In germline, CDR1 is LGHNA, CDR2 YNFKEQ. Unmatched junction bases numbered 5, after V lost 2 bases and J lost 3 bases. The CDR3 spells CASSQPGLAGATDTQYF. The DNA for the CDR3 is TGTGCCAGCAGCCAACCCGGACTAGCGGGGGCAACAGATACGCAGTATTTT.

This clonotype came up many times. DNA for the CDR3: TGTGCCAGCAGCTTCTCGAAGGCAGGGGGGTCGAACACCATATATTTT. Translating it yields CASSFSKAGGSNTIYF. V and J are TRBV5-6 and TRBJ1-3; 7 bases match TRBD1. CDR3 length: 16 residues. J lost 7 bases, V lost 2 bases, and 12 bases had no gene match. The germline CDR1 and CDR2 sequences are SGHDT and YYEEEE.

This clonotype was detected ten times or more. The chain uses TRBV10-3 and TRBJ2-3; no clear D. The CDR3 is made up of 13 amino acids. V lost 8 bases, J lost 0 bases, and 9 bases lay in between. The germline gives CDR1 ENHRY, CDR2 SYGVKD. CDR3 amino acids: CAIRPGSTDTQYF. The CDR3 DNA reads TGTGCCATCCGTCCCGGCAGCACAGATACGCAGTATTTT.

In its sample, this clonotype was seen a few times. V gene TRBV28 combines with J gene TRBJ1-6; maybe TRBD1 (5 bases). Germline V gives CDR1 MDHEN, CDR2 SYDVKM. Trimming took 4 bases from V and 9 from J, leaving 16 bases between them. The CDR3 spans 15 residues. This CDR3 reads CASSSLGRTVSPLHF. CDR3 nucleotide sequence: TGTGCCAGCAGTTCCCTGGGACGGACGGTTTCACCCCTCCACTTT.

This clonotype was observed at least ten times. This rearrangement joins TRBV6-2 or TRBV6-3 to TRBJ2-5; 9 bases map to TRBD1. J gave up 4 bases and V 7 bases, and 7 bases lay outside the gene matches. This CDR3 is 14 amino acids long. Germline V gives CDR1 MNHEY, CDR2 SVGEGT. Here the CDR3 reads CASTSGDRAETQYF. The CDR3 DNA sequence: TGTGCCAGCACCTCTGGGGACAGGGCAGAGACCCAGTACTTC.

This clonotype was seen many times. The genes are TRBV3-1 and TRBJ1-6, with a weak D call TRBD1 (6 bases). The germline V gene has CDR1 LGHDT and CDR2 YNNKEL (reference sequence). CDR3 size: 19 residues. The ends were cut back, 0 bases at V and 7 bases at J, with 22 bases in the middle. The CDR3 protein is CASSQEVGSGGGENSPLHF. DNA of the CDR3: TGTGCCAGCAGCCAAGAGGTGGGGTCAGGAGGGGGTGAAAATTCACCCCTCCACTTT.

This clonotype was seen at least ten times. The chain carries TRBV20-1 and TRBJ1-6, with D possibly TRBD1 on 5 matching bases. The CDR3 is 13 amino acids. V was shortened by 1 base and J by 7 bases, with 8 bases between the two germline ends. Germline values: CDR1 DFQATT, CDR2 SNEGSKA (reference sequence). In nucleotides, the CDR3 is TGCAGTGCTAGAGGACAGCCGAATTCACCCCTCCACTTT. Amino acid sequence: CSARGQPNSPLHF.

This clonotype came up many times. The chain is built from TRBV7-9 and TRBJ1-4; the D is unclear. The germline V gene encodes CDR1 SEHNR and CDR2 FQNEAQ (reference sequence). The CDR3 spans 12 residues. V lost 3 bases, J lost 8 bases, and 7 bases lay in between. CDR3 coding DNA: TGTGCCAGCAGCTTTGGAGGGGAAAAACTGTTTTTT. It yields the protein CASSFGGEKLFF.

This clonotype was found once. The genes are TRBV6-2 or TRBV6-3 and TRBJ1-1, with D unresolved. Trimming took 2 bases from V and 0 from J, leaving 7 bases between them. The CDR3 sequence is 14 residues long. Germline V CDR1 and CDR2: MNHEY, SVGEGT. The CDR3 region is CASSYTVLNTEAFF. The CDR3, as DNA: TGTGCCAGCAGTTACACAGTCCTGAACACTGAAGCTTTCTTT.

There are many counts of this clonotype. The CDR3 coding sequence is TGTGCCAGCAGCAGGGGGACAGGGAACTATGGCTACACCTTC. Its protein product is CASSRGTGNYGYTF. V gene TRBV9 combines with J gene TRBJ1-2; 9 positions agree with TRBD1. Trimming cost V 4 bases and J 2 bases; bases outside gene matches: 3. The CDR3 has 14 residues. CDR1 and CDR2 (germline): SGDLS, YYNGEE.